This T cell receptor (beta chain) was found in a study of metastatic and nonmetastatic thyroid tumors. Study-level background: Repertoires of blood and of tissue (tumor or nodule) from malignant and benign thyroid patients were compared.

All patients were untreated before thyroid surgery. This CDR3 region has 20 residues. V gave up 3 bases and J gave up 4 bases; unmatched junction bases: 23. Germline loops: CDR1 SNHLY, CDR2 FYNNEI. TCRdb ran MiXCR on the PCR reads. The sample carries 20,000 to 25,000 clones, 20% to 25% recorded once. The chain recombines TRBV2 with TRBJ1-2; 7 bases are shared with TRBD1. The material sequenced was tumor tissue. The sequence was obtained from a female donor with papillary thyroid cancer or a benign thyroid nodule (not recorded which). Some clones in this sample may be carry-over from other donors' samples. The CDR3 nucleotides read TGTGCCAGCAGTGAGGGACAGCGCAGCCCCGGCAGTTACATATCCTATGGCTACACCTTC. It encodes CASSEGQRSPGSYISYGYTF.